This T cell receptor (beta chain) appears in the sequencing data of a study of cytomegalovirus exposure and HLA in healthy donors. General observations from the study: The listing of 150 to 200 TCR beta chains classed them as cytomegalovirus-associated. TCR beta sequences reportedly predicted the HLA-A and HLA-B alleles of most subjects accurately.

The PCR contained 60 Vbeta and 13 Jbeta primers. Original handling: Some 10 million shared chains were among the about 80 million unique TCR beta chains that a later analysis counted. Generated by immunoSEQ multiplex PCR, the TCRdb table keeps only in-frame clones and is missing some. From that table come the V and J calls and clone size; the DNA was used to work out D and trimming. The repertoire holds around 93,000 clones, over 65% seen once, with around 3.8% in the top ten. Germline V gives CDR1 SGHDN, CDR2 FVKESK. The CDR3 covers 16 residues. V was clipped by 0 bases and J by 6 bases; unmatched bases: 9. For this clone: Its antigen is unknown.

Sequences were obtained from PBMCs. The chain recombines TRBV14 with TRBJ2-3, with 7 bases aligning to TRBD2. The TCR was taken from a man aged 45-65 years in good health and CMV-seronegative. CDR3 protein: CASSQDGQWEGDTQYF. The CDR3 DNA is TGTGCCAGCAGCCAAGATGGCCAGTGGGAGGGGGATACGCAGTATTTT.